Sequencing of this T cell receptor beta chain was carried out in a study of T cell responses to AZD1222 COVID-19 vaccine. On the study more broadly: Both about-4-week and about-12-week second-dose recipients were combined.

Some clones are missing from TCRdb's copy, which holds only in-frame ones; the method was immunoSEQ multiplex PCR. This sample carries about 130,000 clones, about nine tenths of them seen once, and the ten largest clones take around 20%. Trimming took 4 bases from V and 4 from J, leaving 15 bases between them. Germline CDR1 LGHDT, CDR2 YNNKEL (reference sequence). The CDR3 spans 15 residues. This receptor was obtained from an adult in good health. This material consisted of peripheral blood, taken on day 0 of AZD1222 vaccination. This sequence joins TRBV3-1 (or the pseudogene TRBV3-2) and TRBJ2-3, with TRBD1 as a possible D gene (6 bases). The CDR3 DNA is TGTGCCAGCAGCCTAAGTACAACAGGGTCAGATACGCAGTATTTT. Translation gives CASSLSTTGSDTQYF.